Presented here are 29 T cell receptor beta chains from one specimen sequenced in a study of blood T cell repertoires in COVID-19. TCRdb keeps only in-frame clones here, not all; method: immunoSEQ multiplex PCR. The sample consists of 260,000 or so clones, roughly 86% of them appearing once. The specimen was PBMCs or T cells enriched from blood (not recorded which). The receptors stem from a woman aged 25 to 39 with acute COVID-19.

This chain joins TRBV4-3 and TRBJ1-5; D is undetermined. V gave up 0 bases and J gave up 9 bases, with 9 bases separating them. From germline, CDR1 is LGHNA and CDR2 YSLEER. The CDR3 consists of 13 residues. This chain's CDR3 is CASSQDPQMPQHF. In DNA form, the CDR3 reads TGCGCCAGCAGCCAAGACCCCCAAATGCCCCAGCATTTT.

The CDR3 nucleotides are TGTGCCAGCAGCCAAGTCCTAACCGGGACCCAGTACTTC. Its protein product is CASSQVLTGTQYF. J is TRBJ2-5 and V is TRBV3-1 (or the pseudogene TRBV3-2); unclear D gene. The CDR3 loop spans 13 amino acids. V lost 1 base and J 7 bases, leaving 10 bases between the germline ends. CDR1 LGHDT and CDR2 YNNKEL come from the germline V gene (reference sequence).

The chain has TRBV5-1 and TRBJ1-4; D is perhaps TRBD1 (6 bases). Germline V gives CDR1 SGHRS, CDR2 YFSETQ. Between the trimmed V and J ends, which lost 0 bases and 3 bases, there was a span of 9 bases. The CDR3 runs to 15 residues. CDR3 sequence: CASSLEGVSNEKLFF. For the CDR3, the DNA is TGCGCCAGCAGCTTGGAGGGGGTCTCTAATGAAAAACTGTTTTTT.

The chain joins TRBV30 to TRBJ1-1; D may be TRBD1 (5 bases). The germline V gene encodes CDR1 GTSNPN and CDR2 SVGIG (reference sequence). This CDR3 is built from 12 residues. V was shortened by 3 bases and J by 11 bases, with 16 bases between the two germline ends. CDR3: CAWSAGWRDAFF. DNA of the CDR3: TGTGCCTGGAGCGCAGGGTGGCGGGACGCTTTCTTT.

The CDR3 coding sequence is TGCGCCAGCAGCTTGCAACCGACAGCTAACTATGGCTACACCTTC. Residues: CASSLQPTANYGYTF. V gene TRBV5-1 combines with J gene TRBJ1-2, with D tentatively TRBD1 (5 bases). V was pared by 1 base and J by 0 bases, with 10 bases between. This CDR3 has 15 amino acids. The germline V gene has CDR1 SGHRS and CDR2 YFSETQ.

This chain uses TRBV11-2 with TRBJ2-7, with TRBD1 matching 9 bases. The CDR3 extends over 15 amino acids. The junction had 14 bases not matched to a gene; V was cut back by 8 bases and J by 6 bases. Germline V gene sequence: CDR1 SGHAT, CDR2 FQNNGV. The CDR3 nucleotides are TGTGCCAGCCATAGACAAGGGGGGACAGGGACCGAGCAGTACTTC. It codes for CASHRQGGTGTEQYF. Complete variable domain (other parts from reference TRBV11-2 and TRBJ2-7): EAGVAQSPRYKIIEKRQSVAFWCNPISGHATLYWYQQILGQGPKLLIQFQNNGVVDDSQLPKDRFSAERLKGVDSTLKIQPAKLEDSAVYLCASHRQGGTGTEQYFGPGTRLTVT.

Concerning this clone: An end of the junction does not agree with germline; a read error may underlie this. The chain joins TRBV7-7 to TRBJ2-7; D may be TRBD1 (5 bases). This CDR3 is 15 amino acids long. From germline, CDR1 is SSHAT and CDR2 FNYEAQ (reference sequence). The CDR3 region has the DNA TGTGCTAGCAGCTTAGGGCCAGGGCCCTCCTACGAGCAGTACTTC. It codes for CASSLGPGPSYEQYF.

The chain uses TRBV7-9 and TRBJ1-4; 7 bases line up with TRBD1. V was clipped by 4 bases and J by 7 bases; unmatched bases: 3. The CDR3 is 13 amino acids. Per the germline V gene, CDR1 is SEHNR and CDR2 is FQNEAQ (reference sequence). The CDR3 DNA is TGTGCCAGCAGCTCGGACAGGTTTGAAAAACTGTTTTTT. This codes for CASSSDRFEKLFF.

This clone was found many times. The chain recombines TRBV30 with TRBJ1-2, with a tentative D call TRBD1 (6 bases). CDR1 GTSNPN and CDR2 SVGIG come from the germline V gene (reference sequence). This CDR3 region has 12 residues. Trimming stripped 2 bases from V and 7 bases from J, with 11 bases between. The CDR3 reads CAWSRQVAGYTF. The CDR3 nucleotides are TGTGCCTGGAGTAGACAGGTTGCTGGCTACACCTTC.

The CDR3 spells CASSLAKLNTIYF. The CDR3 bases are TGTGCCAGCAGCTTAGCGAAGCTGAACACCATATATTTT. This sequence joins TRBV7-2 and TRBJ1-3; D remains unclear. The CDR3 runs 13 residues. Germline-derived CDR1 and CDR2 are SGHTA and FQGNSA. V was pared by 0 bases and J by 7 bases, with 7 bases between.

The genes are TRBV19 and TRBJ2-3; maybe TRBD2 (6 bases). With 4 bases removed from V and 2 bases from J, the gap between germline ends came to 7 bases. The germline V gene has CDR1 LNHDA and CDR2 SQIVND (reference sequence). The CDR3 spans 13 residues. The CDR3 bases are TGTGCCAGTAGTAGCGGGGACACAGATACGCAGTATTTT. Translating it yields CASSSGDTDTQYF.

The rearrangement joins TRBV4-3 to TRBJ1-4, with TRBD1 as a possible D gene (5 bases). The CDR3 is 15 residues long. CDR1 is LGHNA, CDR2 YSLEER, per germline. Trimming took 1 base from V and 5 from J, leaving 11 bases between them. CDR3 sequence: CASSQGSGMNEKLFF. In DNA, the CDR3 is TGCGCCAGCAGCCAAGGATCAGGGATGAATGAAAAACTGTTTTTT.

The chain links TRBV11-2 to TRBJ2-7, with D possibly TRBD1 on 6 matching bases. The V end lost 2 bases, the J end lost 4 bases, and 12 bases lay between the germline ends. Germline V lookup: CDR1 SGHAT, CDR2 FQNNGV. The CDR3 length is 14 residues. The CDR3 bases are TGTGCCAGCAGCTTAACAGGGCCCCGGTACGAGCAGTACTTC. Translation: CASSLTGPRYEQYF.

The chain recombines TRBV11-2 with TRBJ1-1, with TRBD1 identical over 10 bases. The CDR3 is made up of 15 amino acids. J gave up 7 bases and V 7 bases, and 12 bases lay outside the gene matches. Germline V gene lookup returns CDR1 SGHAT and CDR2 FQNNGV. The CDR3 is CASTPWTGGLGEAFF. CDR3 DNA: TGTGCCAGCACCCCCTGGACAGGGGGATTGGGTGAAGCTTTCTTT.

This sequence joins TRBV7-8 and TRBJ2-2; D is unresolved. The germline V and J ends were trimmed by 3 bases and 0 bases, with 5 bases remaining between them. CDR3 length equals 14 residues. Germline assignment: CDR1 SGHVS and CDR2 FQNEAQ. The CDR3 DNA reads TGTGCCAGCAGCTTCTTATCGAACACCGGGGAGCTGTTTTTT. Encoded protein: CASSFLSNTGELFF.

The chain couples TRBV27 to TRBJ2-5; D possibly corresponds to TRBD2 (6 bases). V was shortened by 8 bases and J by 4 bases, with 14 bases between the two germline ends. Germline V gene lookup returns CDR1 MNHEY and CDR2 SMNVEV (reference sequence). This CDR3 contains 13 residues. The CDR3 loop reads CASYRLGLETQYF. CDR3 DNA sequence: TGTGCCAGCTACCGACTAGGACTAGAGACCCAGTACTTC.

The chain recombines TRBV30 with TRBJ2-5; D perhaps matches TRBD1 (5 bases). The CDR3 runs to 15 residues. Trimming pared 0 bases from V and 5 bases from J, leaving 16 bases between. Germline V gene sequence: CDR1 GTSNPN, CDR2 SVGIG (reference sequence). This chain's CDR3 is CAWSVGSGIMETQYF. DNA for the CDR3: TGTGCCTGGAGTGTCGGGTCAGGGATCATGGAGACCCAGTACTTC.

The genes are TRBV5-5 and TRBJ2-3; D unclear. Germline V gene data show CDR1 as SGHKS and CDR2 as YYEKEE (reference sequence). The V end lost 0 bases, the J end lost 1 base, and 6 bases lay between the germline ends. This CDR3 region has 14 residues. CDR3 sequence reads: CASSLVSGTDTQYF. CDR3 sequence (DNA): TGTGCCAGCAGCTTGGTTTCTGGCACAGATACGCAGTATTTT.

The sample holds one count of this clone. CDR3 sequence reads: CASSPKADRLNTGELFF. The CDR3 DNA reads as TGCGCCAGCAGCCCCAAGGCGGACAGGTTGAACACCGGGGAGCTGTTTTTT. The J gene is TRBJ2-2, the V gene TRBV5-1; 7 nucleotides agree with TRBD1. After removal of 4 bases from V and 1 base from J, the junction contained 10 bases not matched to a gene. Germline V gives CDR1 SGHRS, CDR2 YFSETQ. CDR3 length: 17 residues.

V usage is TRBV24-1 and J usage is TRBJ2-3; unclear D gene. Germline CDR1 is KGHDR and CDR2 is SFDVKD. The CDR3 sequence is 14 residues long. V dropped 9 bases and J dropped 2 bases, with 14 bases sitting between them. This CDR3 is CATAHSSHTDTQYF. In DNA, the CDR3 is TGTGCCACCGCGCATTCCTCCCACACAGATACGCAGTATTTT.

The chain carries TRBV6-5 and TRBJ1-2, with 7 nucleotides matching TRBD1. Germline CDR1 MNHEY, CDR2 SVGAGI. This CDR3 is 13 amino acids long. After removal of 2 bases from V and 8 bases from J, the junction contained 5 bases not matched to a gene. The CDR3 here is CASSYGSGGGYTF. Here the CDR3 DNA reads TGTGCCAGCAGTTACGGTTCAGGGGGGGGCTACACCTTC.

The chain links TRBV2 to TRBJ2-5, with D possibly being TRBD2 (6 bases). The CDR3 loop spans 13 amino acids. Germline assignment: CDR1 SNHLY and CDR2 FYNNEI. Trimming left V 8 bases short and J 3 bases short, with 13 bases between. This CDR3 reads CASFTGVKETQYF. The CDR3 region has the DNA TGTGCCAGCTTTACGGGGGTCAAAGAGACCCAGTACTTC.

This sequence joins TRBV7-9 and TRBJ2-4; D uncertain. Germline V lookup: CDR1 SEHNR, CDR2 FQNEAQ (reference sequence). Trimming removed 5 bases from V and 6 bases from J, with 17 bases in between. This CDR3 spans 15 amino acids. The CDR3 coding sequence is TGTGCCAGCAGCCTTGAGGCGTCCCCTAGAAACATTCAGTACTTC. Translating gives CASSLEASPRNIQYF.

The genes are TRBV4-3 and TRBJ1-2; TRBD1 might be the D (6 bases). Germline V lookup: CDR1 LGHNA, CDR2 YSLEER. With 3 bases removed from V and 2 bases from J, the gap between germline ends came to 10 bases. CDR3 length: 14 residues. In DNA form, the CDR3 reads TGCGCCAGCAGCCATATGCAGGGGAACTATGGCTACACCTTC. Protein product: CASSHMQGNYGYTF.

A single count supports this clone. The chain joins TRBV18 to TRBJ1-1; D is undetermined. This CDR3 has 13 residues. Trimming cost V 5 bases and J 4 bases, with 11 bases left between them. Germline CDR1 KGHSH, CDR2 LQKENI. The CDR3 reads CASSEGGGTEAFF. As DNA, the CDR3 is TGTGCCAGCTCAGAGGGAGGAGGCACTGAAGCTTTCTTT.

V is TRBV4-1 and J is TRBJ1-3; D remains unclear. CDR3 length: 13 amino acids. Looked up from germline, CDR1 is MGHRA and CDR2 is YSYEKL. Trimming removed 0 bases from V and 3 bases from J, with 3 bases in between. The CDR3 sequence is CASSQDNGNTIYF. CDR3 nucleotides: TGCGCCAGCAGCCAAGATAATGGAAACACCATATATTTT.

The chain couples TRBV5-1 to TRBJ2-1; D might be TRBD2 (6 bases). Germline CDR1 and CDR2: SGHRS and YFSETQ. This CDR3 contains 15 residues. Trimming removed 0 bases at V and 0 bases at J, with 7 bases between. The CDR3, as DNA: TGCGCCAGCAGCTTGGTCGGGAGCTCCTACAATGAGCAGTTCTTC. Its protein product is CASSLVGSSYNEQFF.

The rearrangement joins TRBV24-1 to TRBJ2-5; 9 bases map to TRBD1. V dropped 4 bases and J dropped 5; count of bases not matched to a gene: 16. CDR3 length: 18 amino acids. Germline loops: CDR1 KGHDR, CDR2 SFDVKD. The CDR3 is CATSDTLAAGQGEETQYF. The CDR3, as DNA: TGTGCCACCAGTGACACCCTCGCCGCGGGACAGGGAGAGGAGACCCAGTACTTC.

V is TRBV15 and J is TRBJ1-6, with 9 nucleotides matching TRBD1. The CDR3 has 15 amino acids. Trimming at V came to 0 bases and at J to 10 bases, leaving 4 bases not matched to a gene. Germline V lookup: CDR1 LNHNV, CDR2 YYDKDF (reference sequence). In nucleotides, the CDR3 is TGTGCCACCAGCAGAGAACAGGGGGCTGAGTCACCCCTCCACTTT. Translated, it gives CATSREQGAESPLHF. Looking up the rest from reference TRBV15 and TRBJ1-6 gives the full variable domain: DAMVIQNPRYQVTQFGKPVTLSCSQTLNHNVMYWYQQKSSQAPKLLFHYYDKDFNNEADTPDNFQSRRPNTSFCFLDIRSPGLGDTAMYLCATSREQGAESPLHFGNGTRLTVT.